This T cell receptor beta chain was documented in a study of response to subunit inactivated influenza vaccine. TCRdb ran MiXCR on the RT-PCR reads and lists one entry per CDR3 protein. The sample contains about 540,000 distinct CDR3 sequences, 20% to 25% of which appear only once. This CDR3 is built from 16 residues. Germline V lookup: CDR1 SGHRS, CDR2 YFSETQ. Trimming removed 4 bases from V and 5 bases from J; junction bases left unmatched: 10. These data were likewise used in another study, on T cells expressing NK-cell markers. Turning to that study: Synthesis of TCR beta cDNA relied on 5'RACE template switching carrying UMIs.

The J gene is TRBJ2-3, the V gene TRBV5-1, with 10 bases identical to TRBD1. Here the sequenced sample was CD4+ T cells sorted from PBMCs, taken about 13 days after vaccination. The sequence was obtained from a man aged 45-65 years who received an inactivated influenza vaccine. The DNA for the CDR3 is TGCGCCAGCAGCCTCTCTAGCGACAGGGGGCGAGATACGCAGTATTTT. It yields the protein CASSLSSDRGRDTQYF.